The present TCR beta chain was sequenced within a study of blood T cells in healthy people across ages (dated by TCRdb to between 2014 and 2017). Study-wide context: In model experiments, roughly one uniquely barcoded TCR beta cDNA molecule per two T cells was captured by template switching. The donors were divided into four age groups: young (average roughly 17 years), middle-aged (about 40), aged (around 67) and long-lived (82). Two additional independent replicas of 1 million unique cDNA reads from the same blood draw were analyzed for two donors (one aged 18 to 30 and one aged 80 or older). Using deep sequencing normalized with unique cDNA molecular identifiers, the study measured how TCR beta repertoire diversity changes with age. Donors of different ages were randomly distributed across sequencing lanes to avoid experimental bias.

The junction carries 13 bases between V and J, which are trimmed by 8 bases and 6 bases respectively. The CDR3 numbers 12 residues from cysteine through phenylalanine. Only the CDR3 part of the read is kept: 36 bases, read in frame from the first base. From a lookup of the germline V gene, CDR1 and CDR2 are ENHRY and SYGVKD. Systemically healthy Caucasian individuals from Russia, roughly 40 in total and aged roughly 6 to 100 years, were included as donors. Approximately 9 milliliters of peripheral blood were collected from each donor into EDTA-treated Vacutainer tubes. Ficoll-Paque density-gradient centrifugation was used to isolate PBMCs, with at least 6.5 million per sample. Trizol reagent was used to extract total RNA from the PBMCs, yielding at least 5.5 micrograms per sample. For every donor, flow cytometry on a PBMC aliquot measured the percentage of naive CD45RAhigh/CD27high T cells. Details on this clonotype: Its recognized antigen is unknown. No base quality values were provided; no much bigger clone lies one nucleotide off.

The library was obtained by 5' RACE. Sequencing took place on an Illumina HiSeq 2500. A second PCR of roughly 6 to 11 cycles was run with a J-beta primer mix and a sample-barcoded 5' primer. A unique molecular identifier was introduced onto each TCR beta cDNA molecule by a template-switch 5' adaptor carrying 12 random nucleotides. Each sample yielded at least 2.5 million CDR3-containing paired-end reads. The Mint cDNA synthesis kit, primed by a TRBC-specific oligonucleotide, was used to synthesize first-strand cDNA from all RNA. Following uracil-DNA glycosylase treatment, all cDNA underwent a first 18-cycle PCR with the universal primers M1SS and BC2_uni_R. The authors processed their data as follows. For normalization, 1 million high-quality reads, each with a distinct molecular identifier, were randomly selected from each sample. Instead of being binned into consensus sequences, reads with shared molecular identifiers were discarded. MiTCR, with a Q25 quality threshold and the strictest error-elimination algorithm, was used for CDR3 identification, clonotype clustering and error correction. Lower-bound total TCR beta diversity was estimated with a nonparametric unseen species model using Euler transformation. The raw public data were reprocessed by TCRdb itself: fastp quality trimming at Q25, MiXCR clonotype calling, in-frame beta chains only. CDR3 protein duplicates are merged, each entry listing the most common genes and DNA. It is TCRdb's table, rather than the study itself, that gives the V and J calls and clone size. The sample records about a million distinct CDR3 sequences, around two fifths of which are singletons. The ten largest make up about 12% of the sample.

The study at large found these results: Compared with the aged group, the long-lived group had more naive CD4+ T cells, fewer expanded clones and increased TCR diversity, suggesting age selection. Conclusive comparison of naive and antigen-experienced compartments was prevented by the profiling of bulk unsorted PBMCs. As age increased, observed TCR beta diversity per million T cells dropped in a roughly linear way, and a significant reduction was already evident by age 40. Estimates of total diversity based on one million sequenced T cells were regarded as lower bounds and as underestimates. There was a strong correlation between observed TCR beta diversity and the percentage of naive T cells measured by flow cytometry. Because donor CMV infection status was unknown, age-related changes in expanded clonotypes were potentially confounded.

This receptor was identified in a man aged 18 to 30 in good health. The chain couples TRBV10-3 to TRBJ1-1; the D gene is possibly TRBD1, with 5 bases matching. Specimen: blood. The DNA reads as follows: TGTGCCATCGGGGCGGTCGTTTCTGAAGCTTTCTTT. The resulting protein is CAIGAVVSEAFF.